This entry lists 13 T cell receptor beta chains sequenced from one sample in a study of blood T cells in healthy people across ages. Together with a sample-barcoded 5' primer, a J-beta primer mix was included in a second PCR lasting roughly 6 to 12 cycles. TCRdb analysed the 5' RACE reads with MiXCR anew, one entry per CDR3 protein. The data hold around 1,800,000 distinct CDR3 sequences, with roughly two fifths observed a single time. Sequences were obtained from blood. The origin of the receptors is a human donor in good health.

The rearrangement joins TRBV7-2 to TRBJ1-5; D may be TRBD1 (5 bases). Trimming cost V 2 bases and J 6 bases, with 11 bases left between them. Germline assignment: CDR1 SGHTA and CDR2 FQGNSA. This CDR3 comprises 14 residues. Here the CDR3 reads CASSLQGRFQPQHF. In DNA form, the CDR3 reads TGTGCCAGCAGCTTACAGGGTCGGTTTCAGCCCCAGCATTTT.

V is TRBV11-2 and J is TRBJ2-1; TRBD1 is a possible D gene (5 bases). The V gene's germline CDR1 is SGHAT and CDR2 FQNNGV. This CDR3 is built from 17 residues. Deletions cut 0 bases from V and 3 bases from J, with 15 bases between. DNA for the CDR3: TGTGCCAGCAGCTTAGATCCGGTCAGGGCCGGCTACAATGAGCAGTTCTTC. It is translated as CASSLDPVRAGYNEQFF.

As to this clonotype: Compared with germline, one end of the junction differs, possibly owing to a read error. This rearrangement joins TRBV28 to TRBJ2-3, with 7 bases fitting TRBD2. Per germline, CDR1 MDHEN and CDR2 SYDVKM. The CDR3 totals 16 residues. The CDR3 bases are TGTGCCAGCAGTTCTCTATTCGGGGGGAGCACAGATACGCGGTATTTT. Its protein product is CASSSLFGGSTDTRYF.

The chain carries TRBV28 and TRBJ1-2; D not resolved. Germline-derived CDR1 and CDR2 are MDHEN and SYDVKM. The CDR3 extends over 14 amino acids. Trimming took 3 bases from V and 4 from J, leaving 12 bases between them. The CDR3 bases are TGTGCCAGCAGTTTCCATCTCTTATCCTATGGCTACACCTTC. It codes for CASSFHLLSYGYTF.

The sample holds many counts of this clonotype. This chain uses TRBV7-2 with TRBJ2-3; TRBD2 is a possible D gene (5 bases). Germline CDR1 reads SGHTA; CDR2 reads FQGNSA. The CDR3 has 14 amino acids. Trimming stripped 1 base from V and 4 bases from J, with 9 bases between. CDR3 loop: CASSLDPGADTQYF. The CDR3 nucleotides read TGTGCCAGCAGCTTAGACCCCGGGGCAGATACGCAGTATTTT.

This clonotype was seen only a few times. The chain combines TRBV20-1 with TRBJ2-7, with D unresolved. This CDR3 spans 14 amino acids. Looked up from germline, CDR1 is DFQATT and CDR2 is SNEGSKA (reference sequence). V gave up 4 bases and J gave up 5 bases, with 18 bases separating them. The CDR3: CSANTDLGPHEQYF. In DNA form, the CDR3 reads TGCAGTGCTAACACGGACCTCGGCCCTCACGAGCAGTACTTC.

The chain links TRBV4-3 to TRBJ1-2; D not certain. The CDR3 consists of 14 residues. With 3 bases removed from V and 6 bases from J, the gap between germline ends came to 14 bases. Germline V gene lookup returns CDR1 LGHNA and CDR2 YSLEER. The CDR3 here is CASSHLQRQDGYTF. CDR3 DNA: TGCGCCAGCAGCCACCTCCAGCGGCAGGATGGCTACACCTTC.

The chain joins TRBV6-1 to TRBJ1-2, with TRBD1 matching over 8 bases. CDR3 length: 15 amino acids. CDR1 is MNHNS and CDR2 is SASEGT in the germline V gene. J was trimmed by 6 bases and V by 5 bases; bases with no gene match: 11. CDR3 DNA sequence: TGTGCCAGCAGTAGAAACAGGGGGTTAGAAGATGGCTACACCTTC. Its translation: CASSRNRGLEDGYTF.

The chain carries TRBV6-2 or TRBV6-3 and TRBJ2-1; D is unresolved. Germline V gene sequence: CDR1 MNHEY, CDR2 SVGEGT. This CDR3 spans 13 amino acids. Trimming stripped 2 bases from V and 5 bases from J, with 7 bases between. In nucleotides, the CDR3 is TGTGCCAGCAGTTACGTGCCTCACAATGAGCAGTTCTTC. Translated, it gives CASSYVPHNEQFF.

The CDR3 nucleotides are TGTGCCAGCTCACCTTCGGCAGCTAACTATGGCTACACCTTC. Amino acids: CASSPSAANYGYTF. The chain links TRBV18 to TRBJ1-2, with D hard to call. The CDR3 extends over 14 amino acids. Germline V gene lookup returns CDR1 KGHSH and CDR2 LQKENI. The V end lost 3 bases, the J end lost 0 bases, and 8 bases lay between the germline ends.

The chain combines TRBV7-2 with TRBJ2-3; D gene unclear. CDR3 size: 14 residues. Per germline, CDR1 SGHTA and CDR2 FQGNSA. V shed 4 bases and J shed 3 bases, with 11 bases lying between them. In DNA, the CDR3 is TGTGCCAGCAGCTCACCTTGGCAAACAGATACGCAGTATTTT. It is translated as CASSSPWQTDTQYF.

This chain uses TRBV7-2 with TRBJ1-1; D gene unclear. Per germline, CDR1 SGHTA and CDR2 FQGNSA. V was clipped by 4 bases and J by 3 bases, with 18 bases between them. This CDR3 is 16 amino acids long. CDR3 amino acids: CASSYSPDVSYTEAFF. CDR3 nucleotide sequence: TGTGCCAGCAGCTACTCTCCCGACGTGTCTTACACTGAAGCTTTCTTT.

This clonotype was seen a handful of times. This rearrangement joins TRBV6-5 to TRBJ2-7; D gene unclear. V was shortened by 2 bases and J by 4 bases, with 15 bases between the two germline ends. The CDR3 is 15 residues long. CDR1 MNHEY and CDR2 SVGAGI come from the germline V gene. The CDR3 region is CASSYEPSTFYEQYF. In DNA form, the CDR3 reads TGTGCCAGCAGTTACGAGCCCTCGACATTTTACGAGCAGTACTTC.